The clone carrying this T cell receptor (beta chain) has a handful of counts. This sample is drawn from a study of blood T cell repertoires in COVID-19. As for the study in general: Researchers got acute and convalescent COVID-19 samples from the United States, Italy and Spain.

Germline-derived CDR1 and CDR2 are SGHRS and YFSETQ. V was clipped by 0 bases and J by 6 bases, with 8 bases between them. The CDR3 contains 13 residues. TCRdb's copy holds only in-frame clones and misses some; the assay was immunoSEQ multiplex PCR. The data show about 170,000 clones, around four fifths seen once. The sequence was collected from an elderly woman with COVID-19, enrolled during active disease. This rearrangement joins TRBV5-1 to TRBJ2-3; maybe TRBD2 (6 bases). The sequenced sample consisted of peripheral blood. The CDR3 DNA is TGCGCCAGCAGCTTGGGTCGGGGGGATACGCAGTATTTT. It encodes CASSLGRGDTQYF. The variable domain in full, completed from reference TRBV5-1 and TRBJ2-3, reads KAGVTQTPRYLIKTRGQQVTLSCSPISGHRSVSWYQQTPGQGLQFLFEYFSETQRNKGNFPGRFSGRQFSNSRSEMNVSTLELGDSALYLCASSLGRGDTQYFGPGTRLTVL.